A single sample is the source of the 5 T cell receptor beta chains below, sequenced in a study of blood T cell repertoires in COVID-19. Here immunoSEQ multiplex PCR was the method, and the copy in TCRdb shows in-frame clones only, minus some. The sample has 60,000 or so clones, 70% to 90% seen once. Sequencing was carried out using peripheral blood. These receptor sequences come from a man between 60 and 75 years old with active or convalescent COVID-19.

The CDR3 spells CASSEVSGSSYNEQFF. CDR3 in DNA: TGTGCCAGCAGTGAAGTTAGCGGGAGCTCCTACAATGAGCAGTTCTTC. The gene calls are TRBV6-4 and TRBJ2-1; 9 bases are shared with TRBD2. The trim removed 3 bases at V and 0 bases at J, leaving 3 bases unmatched. The CDR3 length is 16 residues. Germline V gives CDR1 MRHNA, CDR2 SNTAGT.

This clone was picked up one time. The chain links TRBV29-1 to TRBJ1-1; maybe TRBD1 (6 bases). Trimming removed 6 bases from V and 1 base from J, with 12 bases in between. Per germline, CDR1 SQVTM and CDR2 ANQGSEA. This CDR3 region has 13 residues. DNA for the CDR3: TGCAGCGTCTCCGGACAGCCGAACACTGAAGCTTTCTTT. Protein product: CSVSGQPNTEAFF.

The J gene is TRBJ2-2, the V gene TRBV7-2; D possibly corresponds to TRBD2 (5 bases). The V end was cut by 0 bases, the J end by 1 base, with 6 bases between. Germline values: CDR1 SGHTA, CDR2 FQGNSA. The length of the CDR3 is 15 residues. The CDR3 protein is CASSLATMNTGELFF. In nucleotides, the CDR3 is TGTGCCAGCAGCTTAGCGACTATGAACACCGGGGAGCTGTTTTTT.

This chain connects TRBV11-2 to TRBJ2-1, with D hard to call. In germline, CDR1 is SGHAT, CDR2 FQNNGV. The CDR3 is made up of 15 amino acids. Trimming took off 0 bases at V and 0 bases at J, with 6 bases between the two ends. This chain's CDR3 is CASSLERSSYNEQFF. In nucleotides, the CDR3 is TGTGCCAGCAGCTTAGAGCGGAGCTCCTACAATGAGCAGTTCTTC.

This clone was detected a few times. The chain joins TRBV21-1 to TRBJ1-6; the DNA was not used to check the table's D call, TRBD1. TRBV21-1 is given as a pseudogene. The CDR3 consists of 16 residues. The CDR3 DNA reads TGTGCCAGCAGCAAAATTAGGGGGCGCGGTAATTCACCCCTCCACTTT. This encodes CASSKIRGRGNSPLHF.